Sequencing of this TCR beta chain was carried out in a study of T-cell memory formation after mild COVID-19. The germline V gene has CDR1 SGHTA and CDR2 FQGNSA. V shed 7 bases and J shed 5 bases, with 18 bases lying between them. CDR3 length: 15 amino acids. MiXCR, run by TCRdb on the 5' RACE reads, gives a single entry per CDR3 protein. The sample consists of 250,000 or so distinct CDR3 sequences, roughly 18% of them appearing once. The V gene is TRBV7-2, the J gene TRBJ2-1, with a tentative D call TRBD2 (7 bases). This clonotype was obtained from a man aged 18 to 30 who had mild COVID-19 (a few samples of this study predate the infection). Cell type and time point are not known. The material sequenced was PBMCs or a T cell subset sorted from them (not recorded which). CDR3: CASNLGLGGNNEQFF. The CDR3 region has the DNA TGTGCCAGCAACCTAGGACTAGGGGGGAACAATGAGCAGTTCTTC.